Below, 5 T cell receptor beta chains from the same sample are listed, as sequenced in a study of T-cell memory formation after mild COVID-19. TCRdb reprocessed the 5' RACE reads via MiXCR and lists one record per CDR3 protein. Found here are 90,000 to 120,000 distinct CDR3 sequences, 13% to 15% of them singletons; the top ten hold roughly 40%. The material sequenced was PBMCs or a T cell subset sorted from them (not recorded which). The origin of the receptors is a man between 18 and 35 years old who had mild COVID-19 (a few samples of this study predate the infection). Cell type and time point are not known.

This clonotype was seen only a few times. The chain employs TRBV12-3 or TRBV12-4 and TRBJ1-1; D not resolved. The CDR3 consists of 14 residues. Trimming left V 4 bases short and J 1 base short, with 10 bases between. The CDR3 nucleotides read TGTGCCAGCAGTTCCTCAGGAGCGAACACTGAAGCTTTCTTT. Protein sequence: CASSSSGANTEAFF.

The J gene is TRBJ2-6, the V gene TRBV12-3 or TRBV12-4, with D possibly matching TRBD2 (5 bases). V was pared by 3 bases and J by 4 bases, with 10 bases between. This CDR3 has 15 amino acids. DNA of the CDR3: TGTGCCAGCAGTTTGAGGGCGGTCGGGGCCAACGTCCTGACTTTC. Translated, it gives CASSLRAVGANVLTF.

In its sample, this clonotype was seen a few times. In nucleotides, the CDR3 is TGTGCCAGCAGAAGGACAGGGGATCGCTATGGCTACACCTTC. This codes for CASRRTGDRYGYTF. The chain is built from TRBV28 and TRBJ1-2, with 9 bases identical to TRBD1. CDR1 MDHEN and CDR2 SYDVKM come from the germline V gene. There are 14 residues in the CDR3. With 6 bases clipped from V and 4 bases from J, the junction kept 6 bases outside the gene matches.

Only a few counts were recorded for this clonotype. This rearrangement joins TRBV12-3 or TRBV12-4 to TRBJ2-7, with D maybe TRBD1 (5 bases). This CDR3 spans 15 amino acids. With 6 bases removed from V and 0 bases from J, the gap between germline ends came to 15 bases. The CDR3 coding sequence is TGTGCCAGCAGAAACGACAGAAGAAGCTCCTACGAGCAGTACTTC. Translation: CASRNDRRSSYEQYF.

V and J are TRBV7-9 and TRBJ1-1; 9 nucleotides align to TRBD1. Germline CDR1 and CDR2: SEHNR and FQNEAQ (reference sequence). The CDR3 runs 14 residues. The ends lost 5 bases at V and 3 bases at J; junction bases unmatched: 4. The CDR3 DNA reads TGTGCCAGCAGCACGGGACAGGGACACACTGAAGCTTTCTTT. This gives the protein CASSTGQGHTEAFF.